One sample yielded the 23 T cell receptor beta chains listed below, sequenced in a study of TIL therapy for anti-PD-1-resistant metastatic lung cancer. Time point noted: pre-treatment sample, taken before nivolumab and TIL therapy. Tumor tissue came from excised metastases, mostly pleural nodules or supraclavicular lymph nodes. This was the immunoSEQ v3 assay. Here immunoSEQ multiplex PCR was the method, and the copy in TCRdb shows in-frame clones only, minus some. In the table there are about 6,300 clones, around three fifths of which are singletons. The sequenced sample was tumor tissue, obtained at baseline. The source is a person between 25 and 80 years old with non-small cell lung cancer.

This chain's CDR3 is CASANRGLNTEAFF. The DNA for the CDR3 is TGTGCCAGCGCAAATAGGGGGTTGAACACTGAAGCTTTCTTT. V is TRBV2 and J is TRBJ1-1, with a possible D match to TRBD1 (6 bases). This CDR3 is 14 amino acids long. V lost 8 bases, J lost 0 bases, and 13 bases lay in between. Germline CDR1 and CDR2: SNHLY and FYNNEI.

The CDR3 region is CASRPEEQFF. The CDR3 region has the DNA TGCGCCAGCAGACCCGAAGAGCAGTTCTTC. The chain couples TRBV23-1 to TRBJ2-1; D uncertain. TRBV23-1 is identified as an open reading frame with a role that is uncertain. The CDR3 has 10 residues. Trimming pared 6 bases from V and 10 bases from J, leaving 7 bases between.

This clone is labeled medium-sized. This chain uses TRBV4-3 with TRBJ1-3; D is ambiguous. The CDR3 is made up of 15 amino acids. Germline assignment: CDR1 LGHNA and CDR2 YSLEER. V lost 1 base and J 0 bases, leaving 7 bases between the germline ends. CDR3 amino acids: CASSQGRSSGNTIYF. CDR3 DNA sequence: TGCGCCAGCAGCCAAGGCAGGAGCTCTGGAAACACCATATATTTT.

In DNA form, the CDR3 reads TGTGCCAGCAGCGACCGGACTAGCGGGTACCAAGAGACCCAGTACTTC. Translated: CASSDRTSGYQETQYF. The V and J genes are TRBV5-4 and TRBJ2-5; 11 nucleotides match TRBD2. This CDR3 region has 16 residues. Trimming removed 4 bases from V and 0 bases from J; junction bases left unmatched: 5. CDR1 SGHNT and CDR2 YYREEE come from the germline V gene (reference sequence).

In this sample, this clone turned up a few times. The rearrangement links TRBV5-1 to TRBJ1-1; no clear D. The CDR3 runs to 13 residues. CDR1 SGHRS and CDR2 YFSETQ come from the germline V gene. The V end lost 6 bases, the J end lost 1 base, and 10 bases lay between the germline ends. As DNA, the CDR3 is TGCGCCAGCACCCTCCAAGGGAACACTGAAGCTTTCTTT. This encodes CASTLQGNTEAFF.

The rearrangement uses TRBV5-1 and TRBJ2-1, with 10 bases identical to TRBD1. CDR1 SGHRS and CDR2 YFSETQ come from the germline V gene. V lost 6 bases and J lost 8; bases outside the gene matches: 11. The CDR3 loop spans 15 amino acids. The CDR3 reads CASTGGTGVGDEQFF. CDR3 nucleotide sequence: TGCGCCAGCACCGGCGGGACAGGGGTAGGTGATGAGCAGTTCTTC.

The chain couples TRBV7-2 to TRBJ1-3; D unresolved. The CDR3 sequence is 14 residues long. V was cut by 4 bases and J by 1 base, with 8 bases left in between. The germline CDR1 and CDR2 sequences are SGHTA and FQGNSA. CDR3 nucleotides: TGTGCCAGCAGCTCTATTGGTTCTGGAAACACCATATATTTT. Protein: CASSSIGSGNTIYF.

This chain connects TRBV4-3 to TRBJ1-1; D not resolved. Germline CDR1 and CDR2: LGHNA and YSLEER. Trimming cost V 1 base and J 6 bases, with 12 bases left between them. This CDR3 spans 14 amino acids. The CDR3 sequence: CASSQVYSYPEAFF. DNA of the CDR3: TGCGCCAGCAGCCAAGTCTACAGTTACCCTGAAGCTTTCTTT.

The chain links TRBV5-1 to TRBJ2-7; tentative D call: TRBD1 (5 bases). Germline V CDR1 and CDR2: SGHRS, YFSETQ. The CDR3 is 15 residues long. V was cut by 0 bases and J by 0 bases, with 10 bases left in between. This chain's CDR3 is CASSLVQGLSYEQYF. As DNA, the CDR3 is TGCGCCAGCAGCTTGGTCCAGGGCCTCTCCTACGAGCAGTACTTC.

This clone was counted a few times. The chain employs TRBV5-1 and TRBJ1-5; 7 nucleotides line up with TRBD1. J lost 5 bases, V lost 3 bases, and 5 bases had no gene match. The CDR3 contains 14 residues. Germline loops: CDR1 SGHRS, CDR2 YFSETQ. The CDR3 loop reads CASSSTGWDQPQHF. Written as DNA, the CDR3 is TGCGCCAGCAGCTCGACAGGGTGGGATCAGCCCCAGCATTTT.

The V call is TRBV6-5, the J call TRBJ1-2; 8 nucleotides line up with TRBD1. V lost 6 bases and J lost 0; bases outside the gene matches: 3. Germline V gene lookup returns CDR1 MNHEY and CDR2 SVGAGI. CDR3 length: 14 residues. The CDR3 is CASSWTGTNYGYTF. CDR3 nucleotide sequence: TGTGCCAGCAGCTGGACAGGGACTAACTATGGCTACACCTTC.

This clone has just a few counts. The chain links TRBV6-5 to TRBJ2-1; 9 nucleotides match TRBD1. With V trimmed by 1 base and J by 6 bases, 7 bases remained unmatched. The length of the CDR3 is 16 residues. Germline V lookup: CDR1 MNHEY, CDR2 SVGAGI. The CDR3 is CASSYWKQGAVNEQFF. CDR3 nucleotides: TGTGCCAGCAGTTACTGGAAACAGGGGGCCGTCAATGAGCAGTTCTTC.

The CDR3 here is CASSGQAGQGNYNEQFF. DNA of the CDR3: TGTGCCAGCAGCGGACAAGCGGGACAGGGTAACTACAATGAGCAGTTCTTC. V and J are TRBV9 and TRBJ2-1; 9 bases are a match to TRBD1. V was pared by 3 bases and J by 3 bases, with 10 bases of the junction left unmatched. CDR3 length equals 17 residues. From germline, CDR1 is SGDLS and CDR2 YYNGEE. Based on the CDR3 plus reference TRBV9 and TRBJ2-1, the full variable domain is DSGVTQTPKHLITATGQRVTLRCSPRSGDLSVYWYQQSLDQGLQFLIQYYNGEERAKGNILERFSAQQFPDLHSELNLSSLELGDSALYFCASSGQAGQGNYNEQFFGPGTRLTVL.

CDR3 region: CASSLAAGPMGTEAFF. The CDR3 nucleotides are TGCGCCAGCAGCTTGGCCGCAGGCCCCATGGGCACTGAAGCTTTCTTT. The rearrangement uses TRBV5-1 and TRBJ1-1; no clear D. Germline V gene data show CDR1 as SGHRS and CDR2 as YFSETQ. This CDR3 has 16 amino acids. Between the trimmed V and J ends, which lost 0 bases and 4 bases, there was a span of 16 bases.

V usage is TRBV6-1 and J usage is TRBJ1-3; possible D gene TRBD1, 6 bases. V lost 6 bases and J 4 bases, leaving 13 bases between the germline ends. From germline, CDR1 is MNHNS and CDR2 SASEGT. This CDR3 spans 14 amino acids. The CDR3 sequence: CASSYTGQGNTIYF. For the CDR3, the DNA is TGTGCCAGCAGCTATACCGGACAGGGAAACACCATATATTTT.

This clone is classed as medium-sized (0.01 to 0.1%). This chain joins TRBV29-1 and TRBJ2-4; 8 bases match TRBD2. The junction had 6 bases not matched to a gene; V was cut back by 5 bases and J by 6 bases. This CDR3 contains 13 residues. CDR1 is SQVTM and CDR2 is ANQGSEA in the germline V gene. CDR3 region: CSVRSGGGNIQYF. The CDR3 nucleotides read TGCAGCGTTCGGAGCGGGGGAGGAAACATTCAGTACTTC.

The CDR3 region has the DNA TGTGCCAGCAGCGTAGGGACAGATGAGCAGTACTTC. Its translation: CASSVGTDEQYF. The V gene is TRBV5-6, the J gene TRBJ2-7; TRBD1 aligns across 7 bases. The CDR3 totals 12 residues. Germline CDR1 is SGHDT and CDR2 is YYEEEE. V lost 4 bases, J lost 7 bases, and 5 bases stayed unmatched.

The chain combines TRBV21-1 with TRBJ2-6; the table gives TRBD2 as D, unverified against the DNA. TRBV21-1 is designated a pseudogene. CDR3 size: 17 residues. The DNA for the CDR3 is TGTGCCAGCAGCAAAGCGCTTTGCGCGGCCGGGGCCAACGTCCTGACTTTC. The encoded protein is CASSKALCAAGANVLTF.

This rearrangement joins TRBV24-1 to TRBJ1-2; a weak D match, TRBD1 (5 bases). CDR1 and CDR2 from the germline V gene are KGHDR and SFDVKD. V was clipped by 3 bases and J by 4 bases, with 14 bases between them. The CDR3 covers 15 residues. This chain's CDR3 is CATSDAGRHPYGYTF. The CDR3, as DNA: TGTGCCACCAGTGATGCGGGACGGCATCCCTATGGCTACACCTTC.

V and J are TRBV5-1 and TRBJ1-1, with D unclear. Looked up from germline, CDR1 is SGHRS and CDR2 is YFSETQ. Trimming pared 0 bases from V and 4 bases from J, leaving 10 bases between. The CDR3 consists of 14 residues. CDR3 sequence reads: CASSLGSGLTEAFF. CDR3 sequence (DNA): TGCGCCAGCAGCTTGGGTTCCGGGCTCACTGAAGCTTTCTTT.

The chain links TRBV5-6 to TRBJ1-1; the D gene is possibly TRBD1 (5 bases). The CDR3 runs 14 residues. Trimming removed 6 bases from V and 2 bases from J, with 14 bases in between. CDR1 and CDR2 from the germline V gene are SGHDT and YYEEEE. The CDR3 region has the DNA TGTGCCAGCAAGGTTGGGGGAGTTAACACTGAAGCTTTCTTT. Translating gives CASKVGGVNTEAFF.

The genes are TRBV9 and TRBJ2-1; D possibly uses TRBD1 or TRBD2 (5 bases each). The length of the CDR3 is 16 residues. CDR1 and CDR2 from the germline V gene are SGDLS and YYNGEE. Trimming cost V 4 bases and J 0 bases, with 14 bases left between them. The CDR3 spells CASSPKWGSSYNEQFF. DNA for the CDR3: TGTGCCAGCAGCCCCAAGTGGGGGAGCTCCTACAATGAGCAGTTCTTC.

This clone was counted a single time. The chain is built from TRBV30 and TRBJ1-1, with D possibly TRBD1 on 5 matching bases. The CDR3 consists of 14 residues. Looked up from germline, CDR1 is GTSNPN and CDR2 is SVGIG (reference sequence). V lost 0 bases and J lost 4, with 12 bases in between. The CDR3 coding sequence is TGTGCCTGGAGTGTACGGGGCACCCGCACTGAAGCTTTCTTT. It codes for CAWSVRGTRTEAFF.